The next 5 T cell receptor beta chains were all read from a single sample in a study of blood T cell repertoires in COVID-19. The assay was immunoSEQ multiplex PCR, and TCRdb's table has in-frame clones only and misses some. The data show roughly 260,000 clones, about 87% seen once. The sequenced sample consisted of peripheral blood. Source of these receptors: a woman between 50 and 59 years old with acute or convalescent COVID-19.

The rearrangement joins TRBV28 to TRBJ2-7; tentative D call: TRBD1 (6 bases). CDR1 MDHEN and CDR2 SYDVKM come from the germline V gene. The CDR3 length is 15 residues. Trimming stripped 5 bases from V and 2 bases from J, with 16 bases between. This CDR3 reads CASSPWDIRTYEQYF. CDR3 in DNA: TGTGCCAGCAGTCCCTGGGACATCAGAACCTACGAGCAGTACTTC.

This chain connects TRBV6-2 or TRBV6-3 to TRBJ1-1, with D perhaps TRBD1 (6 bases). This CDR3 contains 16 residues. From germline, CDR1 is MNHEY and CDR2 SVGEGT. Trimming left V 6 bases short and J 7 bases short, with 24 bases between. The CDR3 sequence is CASSPSLQGGYGEAFF. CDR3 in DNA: TGTGCCAGCAGCCCTTCTTTACAGGGTGGCTATGGTGAAGCTTTCTTT.

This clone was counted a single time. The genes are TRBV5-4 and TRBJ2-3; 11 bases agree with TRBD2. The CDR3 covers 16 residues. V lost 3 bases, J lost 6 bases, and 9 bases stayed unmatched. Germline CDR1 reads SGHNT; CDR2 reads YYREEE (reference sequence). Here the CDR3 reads CASSSFSTSGKDTQYF. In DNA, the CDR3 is TGTGCCAGCAGCTCCTTCTCGACTAGCGGGAAGGATACGCAGTATTTT.

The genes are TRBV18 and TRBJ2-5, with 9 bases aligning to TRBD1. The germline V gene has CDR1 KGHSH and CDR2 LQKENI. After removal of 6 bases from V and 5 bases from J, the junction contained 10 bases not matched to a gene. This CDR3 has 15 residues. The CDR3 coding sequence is TGTGCCAGCTCTCCGTTGGGACAGGGTCCTGAGACCCAGTACTTC. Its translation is CASSPLGQGPETQYF.

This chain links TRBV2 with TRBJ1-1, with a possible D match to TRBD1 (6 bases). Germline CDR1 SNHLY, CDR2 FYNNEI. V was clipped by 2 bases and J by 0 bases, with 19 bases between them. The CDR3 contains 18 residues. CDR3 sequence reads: CASSETPRDIWMNTEAFF. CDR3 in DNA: TGTGCCAGCAGTGAAACCCCCCGGGACATCTGGATGAACACTGAAGCTTTCTTT.